This paragraph covers one T cell receptor (beta chain) sequence. The antigen is not known. Treatment indicated: PENTA 11 planned treatment interruption arm or continuous ART arm. V shed 3 bases and J 5 bases; nucleotides not matched to a gene: 5. The CDR3 spans 15 residues. The TCR library was built from RNA with a 3' RACE protocol and unique molecular identifiers. TCRdb reanalysed the 3' RACE reads using MiXCR and keeps one entry per CDR3 protein. The data show 40,000 to 50,000 distinct CDR3 sequences, around 4.7% seen once. The entry originates in a study of HIV-infected children after antiretroviral therapy interruption. Overall study: For the interruption arm, samples span week 0 through about 3 years after study end. In continuous treatment, analyzed samples were from weeks 0, 48 and 150. Notes on the study in general: Naive CD4+ Gini coefficient rose by interruption end, suggesting clonal expansion.

The input for sequencing was CD45RA+ CD4+ T cells from PBMCs, pooled from several time points, taken from a donor given antiretroviral therapy, either interrupted or continuous. The subset is: naive CD4+ CD45RA+ CD45RO- T cells. J is TRBJ2-1 and V is TRBV12-3 or TRBV12-4; 9 bases are shared with TRBD2. This clonotype was obtained from a pool of human donors with HIV. CDR3 sequence (DNA): TGTGCCAGCAGTTTTTGGCGGGGGGGCCACAATGAGCAGTTCTTC. This codes for CASSFWRGGHNEQFF.